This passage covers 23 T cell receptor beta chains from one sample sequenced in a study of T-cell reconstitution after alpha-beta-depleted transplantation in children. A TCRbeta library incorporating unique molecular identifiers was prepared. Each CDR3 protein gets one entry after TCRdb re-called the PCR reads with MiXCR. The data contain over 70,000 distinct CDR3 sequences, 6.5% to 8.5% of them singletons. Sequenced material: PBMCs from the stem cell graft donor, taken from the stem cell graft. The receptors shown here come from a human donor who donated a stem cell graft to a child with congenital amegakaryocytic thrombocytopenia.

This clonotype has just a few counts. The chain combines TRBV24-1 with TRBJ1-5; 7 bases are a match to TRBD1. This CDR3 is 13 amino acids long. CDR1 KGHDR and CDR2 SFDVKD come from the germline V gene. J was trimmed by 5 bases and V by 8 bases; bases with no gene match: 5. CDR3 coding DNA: TGTGCCACCAAGACAGGGATTGATCAGCCCCAGCATTTT. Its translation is CATKTGIDQPQHF.

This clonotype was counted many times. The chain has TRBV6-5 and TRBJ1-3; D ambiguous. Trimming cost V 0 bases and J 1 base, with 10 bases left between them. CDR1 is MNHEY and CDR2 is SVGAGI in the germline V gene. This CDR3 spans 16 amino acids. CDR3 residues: CASSYSAVSSGNTIYF. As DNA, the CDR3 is TGTGCCAGCAGTTACTCGGCGGTGTCGTCTGGAAACACCATATATTTT.

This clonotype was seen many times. The CDR3, as DNA: TGTGCCAGCAGCTTAGGGGAGAACACTGAAGCTTTCTTT. Amino acids: CASSLGENTEAFF. The chain carries TRBV27 and TRBJ1-1; tentatively, D is TRBD1 (5 bases). Germline V CDR1 and CDR2: MNHEY, SMNVEV (reference sequence). The CDR3 is 13 amino acids. V shed 6 bases and J shed 1 base, with 9 bases lying between them.

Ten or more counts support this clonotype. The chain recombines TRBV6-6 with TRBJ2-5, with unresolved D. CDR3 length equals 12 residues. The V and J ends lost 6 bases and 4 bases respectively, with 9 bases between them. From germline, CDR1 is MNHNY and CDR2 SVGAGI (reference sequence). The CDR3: CASSKGPETQYF. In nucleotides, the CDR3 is TGTGCCAGCAGCAAGGGTCCAGAGACCCAGTACTTC.

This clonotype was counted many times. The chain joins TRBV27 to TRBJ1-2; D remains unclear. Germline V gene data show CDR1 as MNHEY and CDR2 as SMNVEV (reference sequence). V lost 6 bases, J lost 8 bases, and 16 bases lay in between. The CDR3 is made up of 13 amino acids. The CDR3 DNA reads TGTGCCAGCAGCCATTCCCCCGGAGACGGCTACACCTTC. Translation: CASSHSPGDGYTF.

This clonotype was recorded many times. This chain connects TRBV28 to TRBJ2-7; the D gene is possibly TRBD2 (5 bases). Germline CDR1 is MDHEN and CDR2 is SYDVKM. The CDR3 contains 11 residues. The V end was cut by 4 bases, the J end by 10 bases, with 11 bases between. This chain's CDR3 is CASSSGLFQYF. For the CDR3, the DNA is TGTGCCAGCAGTTCAGGACTGTTTCAGTACTTC.

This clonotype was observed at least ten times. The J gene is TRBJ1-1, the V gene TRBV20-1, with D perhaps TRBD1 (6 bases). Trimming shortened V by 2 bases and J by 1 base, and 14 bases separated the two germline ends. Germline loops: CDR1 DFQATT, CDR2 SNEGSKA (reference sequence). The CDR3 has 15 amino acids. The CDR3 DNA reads TGCAGTGCTAGAAGCCCAGGCAGGGGGAACACTGAAGCTTTCTTT. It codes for CSARSPGRGNTEAFF.

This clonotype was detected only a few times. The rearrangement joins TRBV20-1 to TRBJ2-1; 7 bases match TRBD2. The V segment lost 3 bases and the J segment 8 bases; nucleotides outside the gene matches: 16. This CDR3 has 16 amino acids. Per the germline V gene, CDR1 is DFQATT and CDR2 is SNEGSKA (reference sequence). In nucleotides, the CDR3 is TGCAGTGCTAGGCCCGGGAGATGGGAGGGCAGTGATGAGCAGTTCTTC. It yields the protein CSARPGRWEGSDEQFF.

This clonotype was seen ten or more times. CDR3 in DNA: TGTGCCAGCAGCTTACAGCACACCCGCTCCTACAATGAGCAGTTCTTC. It codes for CASSLQHTRSYNEQFF. The chain combines TRBV7-6 with TRBJ2-1, with no clear D. The V gene lost 2 bases and the J gene lost 0 bases, with 11 bases spanning the gap. This CDR3 has 16 residues. Germline V gives CDR1 SGHVS, CDR2 FNYEAQ.

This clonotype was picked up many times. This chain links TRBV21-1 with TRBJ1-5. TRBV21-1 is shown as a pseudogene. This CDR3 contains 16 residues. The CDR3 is CASSNSSAHSNQPQHF. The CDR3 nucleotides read TGTGCCAGCAGCAATAGTTCGGCTCATAGCAATCAGCCCCAGCATTTT.

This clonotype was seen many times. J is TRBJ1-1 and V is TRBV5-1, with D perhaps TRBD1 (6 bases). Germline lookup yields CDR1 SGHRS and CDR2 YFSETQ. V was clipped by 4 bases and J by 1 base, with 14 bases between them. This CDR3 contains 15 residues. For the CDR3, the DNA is TGCGCCAGCAGCCAGAGGGGGGGGCGGAACACTGAAGCTTTCTTT. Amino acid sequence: CASSQRGGRNTEAFF.

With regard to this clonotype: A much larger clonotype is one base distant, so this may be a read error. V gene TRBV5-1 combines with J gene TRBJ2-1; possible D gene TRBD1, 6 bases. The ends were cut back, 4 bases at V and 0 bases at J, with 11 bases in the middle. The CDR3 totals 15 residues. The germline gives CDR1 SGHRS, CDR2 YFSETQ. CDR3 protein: CASSLGQSSYNEQFF. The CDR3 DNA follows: TGCGCCAGCAGCCTTGGACAGAGCTCCTACAATGAGCAGTTCTTC.

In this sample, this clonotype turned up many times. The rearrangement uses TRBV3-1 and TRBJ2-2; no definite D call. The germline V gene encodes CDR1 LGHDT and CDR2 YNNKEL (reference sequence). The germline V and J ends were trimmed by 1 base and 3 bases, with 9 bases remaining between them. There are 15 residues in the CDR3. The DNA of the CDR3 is TGTGCCAGCAGCCAAGTGGCAGGTGACACCGGGGAGCTGTTTTTT. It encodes CASSQVAGDTGELFF.

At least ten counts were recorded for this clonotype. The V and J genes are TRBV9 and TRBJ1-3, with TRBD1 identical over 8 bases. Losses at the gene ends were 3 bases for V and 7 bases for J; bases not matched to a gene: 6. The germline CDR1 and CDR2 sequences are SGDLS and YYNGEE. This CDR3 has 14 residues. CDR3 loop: CASSEAGGPNTIYF. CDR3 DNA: TGTGCCAGCAGCGAAGCAGGGGGCCCGAACACCATATATTTT.

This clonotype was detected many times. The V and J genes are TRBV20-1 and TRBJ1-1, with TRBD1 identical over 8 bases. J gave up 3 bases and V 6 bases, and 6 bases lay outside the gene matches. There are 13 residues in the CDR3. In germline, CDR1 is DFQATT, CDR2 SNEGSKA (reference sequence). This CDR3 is CSARQGQDTEAFF. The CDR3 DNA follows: TGCAGTGCCAGACAGGGGCAGGACACTGAAGCTTTCTTT.

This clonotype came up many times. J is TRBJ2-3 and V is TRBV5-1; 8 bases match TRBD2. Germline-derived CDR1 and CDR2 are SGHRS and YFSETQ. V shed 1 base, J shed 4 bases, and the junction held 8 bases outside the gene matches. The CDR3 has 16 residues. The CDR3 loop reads CASSLYGGAMADTQYF. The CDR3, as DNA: TGCGCCAGCAGCTTGTACGGGGGGGCCATGGCAGATACGCAGTATTTT.

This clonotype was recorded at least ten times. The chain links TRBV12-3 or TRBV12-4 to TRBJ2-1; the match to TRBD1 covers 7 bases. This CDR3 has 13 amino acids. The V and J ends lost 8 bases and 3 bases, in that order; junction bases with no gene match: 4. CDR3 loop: CASRQGLYNEQFF. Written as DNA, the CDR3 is TGTGCCAGCCGACAGGGTCTCTACAATGAGCAGTTCTTC.

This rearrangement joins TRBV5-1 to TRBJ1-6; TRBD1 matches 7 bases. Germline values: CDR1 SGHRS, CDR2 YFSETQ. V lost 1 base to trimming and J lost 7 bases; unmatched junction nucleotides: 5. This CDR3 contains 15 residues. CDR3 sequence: CASSLTGEVNSPLHF. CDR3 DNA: TGCGCCAGCAGCTTGACAGGGGAAGTAAATTCACCCCTCCACTTT.

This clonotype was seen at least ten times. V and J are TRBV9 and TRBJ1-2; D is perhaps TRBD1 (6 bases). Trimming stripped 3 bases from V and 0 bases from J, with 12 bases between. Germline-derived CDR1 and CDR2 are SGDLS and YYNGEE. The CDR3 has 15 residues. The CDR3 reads CASSEGGGTNYGYTF. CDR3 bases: TGTGCCAGCAGCGAAGGGGGGGGTACTAACTATGGCTACACCTTC.

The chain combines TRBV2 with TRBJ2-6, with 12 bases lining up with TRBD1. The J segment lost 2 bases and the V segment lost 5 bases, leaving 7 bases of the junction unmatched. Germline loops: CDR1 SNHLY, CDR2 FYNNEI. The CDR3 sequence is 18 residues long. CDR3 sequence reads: CASSWTGTGGTGANVLTF. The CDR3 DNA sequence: TGTGCCAGCAGTTGGACCGGGACAGGGGGCACTGGGGCCAACGTCCTGACTTTC.

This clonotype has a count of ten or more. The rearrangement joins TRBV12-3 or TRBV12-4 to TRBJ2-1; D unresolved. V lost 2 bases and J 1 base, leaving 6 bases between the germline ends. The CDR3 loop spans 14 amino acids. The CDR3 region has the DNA TGTGCCAGCAGTTTATGGGGTTCCTACAATGAGCAGTTCTTC. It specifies CASSLWGSYNEQFF.

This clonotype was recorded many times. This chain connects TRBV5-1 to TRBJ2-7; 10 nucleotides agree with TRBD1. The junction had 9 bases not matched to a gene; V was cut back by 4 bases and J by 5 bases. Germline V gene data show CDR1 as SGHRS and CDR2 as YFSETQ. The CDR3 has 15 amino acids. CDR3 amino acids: CASSLIGQGGHEQYF. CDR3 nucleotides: TGCGCCAGCAGCCTTATCGGACAGGGGGGCCACGAGCAGTACTTC.

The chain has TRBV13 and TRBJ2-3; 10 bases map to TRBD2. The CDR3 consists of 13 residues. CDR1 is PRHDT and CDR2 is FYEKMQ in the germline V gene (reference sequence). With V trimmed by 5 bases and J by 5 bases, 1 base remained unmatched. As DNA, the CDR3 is TGTGCCAGCAGCCGACTAGCGGGAGATACGCAGTATTTT. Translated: CASSRLAGDTQYF.